These 30 T cell receptor beta chains were all obtained from the same sample, sequenced in a study of PD-1 blockade in classical Hodgkin lymphoma. Generated by immunoSEQ multiplex PCR, the TCRdb table keeps only in-frame clones and is missing some. The top ten clones hold roughly 3% of a sample with some 93,000 clones, 92% of them seen once. Relapse after autologous stem cell transplantation occurred in every patient, and brentuximab vedotin exposure varied. The input for sequencing was peripheral blood mononuclear cells (PBMCs), taken at baseline. These receptors all come from a human donor with classical Hodgkin lymphoma.

This chain joins TRBV5-1 and TRBJ2-5; 9 bases map to TRBD1. Germline-derived CDR1 and CDR2 are SGHRS and YFSETQ. The CDR3 totals 14 residues. Trimming took 4 bases from V and 1 from J; bases not matched to a gene: 2. CDR3 nucleotides: TGCGCCAGCAGCATACAGGGGGCCCAAGAGACCCAGTACTTC. It codes for CASSIQGAQETQYF.

V and J are TRBV2 and TRBJ2-7; a possible D gene is TRBD1 (5 bases). V was trimmed by 2 bases and J by 1 base, leaving 9 bases between them. The CDR3 is 14 amino acids. CDR1 is SNHLY and CDR2 is FYNNEI in the germline V gene. Here the CDR3 DNA reads TGTGCCAGCAGTGAAAGACAGACATCCTACGAGCAGTACTTC. As protein: CASSERQTSYEQYF. The whole variable domain, filled in from reference TRBV2 and TRBJ2-7, reads EPEVTQTPSHQVTQMGQEVILRCVPISNHLYFYWYRQILGQKVEFLVSFYNNEISEKSEIFDDQFSVERPDGSNFTLKIRSTKLEDSAMYFCASSERQTSYEQYFGPGTRLTVT.

The chain has TRBV6-5 and TRBJ2-1; 9 bases match TRBD1. CDR1 is MNHEY and CDR2 is SVGAGI in the germline V gene. V dropped 6 bases and J dropped 14; count of bases not matched to a gene: 11. This CDR3 spans 13 amino acids. The CDR3 region is CASRTGQGFRKFF. Written as DNA, the CDR3 is TGTGCCAGCAGAACGGGACAGGGCTTTCGGAAGTTCTTC.

The chain links TRBV27 to TRBJ2-7; 9 positions agree with TRBD1. V lost 2 bases and J lost 3; bases outside the gene matches: 2. The V gene's germline CDR1 is MNHEY and CDR2 SMNVEV (reference sequence). The CDR3 covers 14 residues. CDR3 sequence (DNA): TGTGCCAGCAGTTTAATGGGACAGGGCTACGAGCAGTACTTC. This translates into CASSLMGQGYEQYF.

This chain connects TRBV7-8 to TRBJ1-4, with 7 positions matching TRBD1. The CDR3 totals 18 residues. Germline V gene sequence: CDR1 SGHVS, CDR2 FQNEAQ. V lost 3 bases and J lost 3; bases outside the gene matches: 13. CDR3 in amino acids: CASSFPRQGRPSNEKLFF. The CDR3 DNA reads as TGTGCCAGCAGCTTTCCCCGACAGGGCCGACCTTCTAATGAAAAACTGTTTTTT. Full variable domain (missing parts from reference TRBV7-8 and TRBJ1-4): GAGVSQSPRYKVAKRGQDVALRCDPISGHVSLFWYQQALGQGPEFLTYFQNEAQLDKSGLPSDRFFAERPEGSVSTLKIQRTQQEDSAVYLCASSFPRQGRPSNEKLFFGSGTQLSVL.

The chain joins TRBV30 to TRBJ2-1; D possibly corresponds to TRBD2 (7 bases). Trimming removed 2 bases from V and 9 bases from J, with 17 bases in between. The CDR3 runs 14 residues. Germline V gene lookup returns CDR1 GTSNPN and CDR2 SVGIG (reference sequence). CDR3 bases: TGTGCCTGGAGTAGGGGGGAGGGCCGTATTGAGCAGTTCTTC. This encodes CAWSRGEGRIEQFF.

The genes are TRBV19 and TRBJ2-3; D call uncertain. The length of the CDR3 is 11 residues. Germline V CDR1 and CDR2: LNHDA, SQIVND (reference sequence). Trimming took 4 bases from V and 8 from J, leaving 7 bases between them. CDR3 residues: CASSTTSTQYF. The DNA for the CDR3 is TGTGCCAGTAGTACCACAAGTACGCAGTATTTT.

The chain combines TRBV18 with TRBJ2-2; 7 bases match TRBD2. The CDR3 is 19 amino acids. From germline, CDR1 is KGHSH and CDR2 LQKENI. J lost 0 bases, V lost 4 bases, and 14 bases had no gene match. CDR3 sequence: CASSLKLLAQTTNTGELFF. The CDR3 bases are TGTGCCAGCTCACTCAAGCTACTAGCGCAAACCACGAACACCGGGGAGCTGTTTTTT.

V and J are TRBV30 and TRBJ1-1; a possible D gene is TRBD1 (5 bases). Germline V CDR1 and CDR2: GTSNPN, SVGIG (reference sequence). Trimming pared 6 bases from V and 1 base from J, leaving 12 bases between. The CDR3 runs 13 residues. As DNA, the CDR3 is TGTGCCTGTGCAAGACAGACGAACACTGAAGCTTTCTTT. This encodes CACARQTNTEAFF.

The chain has TRBV6-5 and TRBJ2-5, with D perhaps matching TRBD2 (5 bases). V lost 5 bases, J lost 7 bases, and 11 bases lay in between. The CDR3 loop spans 12 amino acids. Germline assignment: CDR1 MNHEY and CDR2 SVGAGI. The CDR3 region is CASSPLGGTQYF. The CDR3 nucleotides read TGTGCCAGCAGTCCCTTAGGAGGGACCCAGTACTTC.

This rearrangement joins TRBV29-1 to TRBJ1-2; D may be TRBD1 (6 bases). Trimming left V 4 bases short and J 0 bases short, with 12 bases between. CDR1 is SQVTM and CDR2 is ANQGSEA in the germline V gene. The CDR3 extends over 14 amino acids. CDR3 loop: CSVGGGLPNYGYTF. The DNA for the CDR3 is TGCAGCGTTGGGGGGGGGCTCCCTAACTATGGCTACACCTTC.

J is TRBJ1-5 and V is TRBV30; the D is unclear. This CDR3 has 13 residues. The V gene's germline CDR1 is GTSNPN and CDR2 SVGIG (reference sequence). V lost 0 bases and J 7 bases, leaving 10 bases between the germline ends. The CDR3 protein is CAWSVAGWQPQHF. DNA of the CDR3: TGTGCCTGGAGTGTTGCGGGGTGGCAGCCCCAGCATTTT.

The rearrangement uses TRBV11-2 and TRBJ1-1; D remains ambiguous. In germline, CDR1 is SGHAT, CDR2 FQNNGV. This CDR3 is 13 amino acids long. V was pared by 0 bases and J by 11 bases, with 13 bases between. The CDR3 DNA sequence: TGTGCCAGCAGCTTAGATTTACCGGATTCGGCTTTCTTT. Its protein product is CASSLDLPDSAFF.

This chain joins TRBV6-1 and TRBJ1-3, with a weak D call TRBD1 (5 bases). The CDR3 covers 14 residues. The germline V gene has CDR1 MNHNS and CDR2 SASEGT. With 8 bases removed from V and 1 base from J, the gap between germline ends came to 12 bases. The CDR3 nucleotides read TGTGCCAGCGAGATGGGGGGATCTGGAAACACCATATATTTT. Amino acids: CASEMGGSGNTIYF.

The J gene is TRBJ1-4, the V gene TRBV5-1; D is unresolved. CDR1 is SGHRS, CDR2 YFSETQ, per germline. The CDR3 sequence is 14 residues long. Trimming took 5 bases from V and 0 from J, leaving 8 bases between them. The CDR3 loop is CASRGQATNEKLFF. Here the CDR3 DNA reads TGCGCCAGCAGAGGTCAGGCAACTAATGAAAAACTGTTTTTT.

The rearrangement links TRBV13 to TRBJ2-7; D is unclear. CDR3 length: 15 amino acids. Trimming cost V 5 bases and J 0 bases, with 14 bases left between them. Germline assignment: CDR1 PRHDT and CDR2 FYEKMQ (reference sequence). The CDR3 coding sequence is TGTGCCAGCAGCCCTCTCTACCCGAACTCCTACGAGCAGTACTTC. This translates into CASSPLYPNSYEQYF.

The V gene is TRBV28, the J gene TRBJ1-4; D is possibly TRBD1 (6 bases). Germline V CDR1 and CDR2: MDHEN, SYDVKM. The CDR3 runs to 14 residues. The V and J ends lost 4 bases and 7 bases respectively, with 13 bases between them. CDR3: CASSWQGRGEKLFF. CDR3 sequence (DNA): TGTGCCAGCAGTTGGCAGGGGCGGGGTGAAAAACTGTTTTTT.

This clone was detected only once. The V call is TRBV5-4, the J call TRBJ2-6; D unclear. CDR1 is SGHNT, CDR2 YYREEE, per germline (reference sequence). The CDR3 runs 15 residues. Deletions cut 3 bases from V and 1 base from J, with 8 bases between. CDR3 DNA sequence: TGTGCCAGCAGCTCGACTTTGTCTGGGGCCAACGTCCTGACTTTC. This translates into CASSSTLSGANVLTF.

The V and J genes are TRBV19 and TRBJ1-2; 8 nucleotides agree with TRBD1. Germline values: CDR1 LNHDA, CDR2 SQIVND (reference sequence). Trimming cost V 7 bases and J 4 bases; bases outside gene matches: 11. There are 15 residues in the CDR3. CDR3 region: CASKPGTGSVYGYTF. CDR3 nucleotide sequence: TGTGCCAGTAAACCCGGGACAGGATCTGTCTATGGCTACACCTTC.

V usage is TRBV11-2 and J usage is TRBJ2-7, with TRBD1 identical over 7 bases. The CDR3 covers 13 residues. Per germline, CDR1 SGHAT and CDR2 FQNNGV. After removal of 5 bases from V and 3 bases from J, the junction contained 4 bases not matched to a gene. CDR3 protein: CASSRQGIYEQYF. The CDR3 DNA is TGTGCCAGCAGCCGACAGGGAATCTACGAGCAGTACTTC.

J is TRBJ2-7 and V is TRBV27, with 7 bases identical to TRBD2. The CDR3 totals 15 residues. With 5 bases clipped from V and 0 bases from J, the junction kept 7 bases outside the gene matches. The germline V gene has CDR1 MNHEY and CDR2 SMNVEV (reference sequence). In DNA, the CDR3 is TGTGCCAGCAGTCTTAGACTAGCCACCTCCTACGAGCAGTACTTC. Amino acid sequence: CASSLRLATSYEQYF.

In its sample, this clone was seen once. The J gene is TRBJ2-7, the V gene TRBV5-4, with TRBD1 matching 8 bases. Germline V gene sequence: CDR1 SGHNT, CDR2 YYREEE (reference sequence). V lost 4 bases to trimming and J lost 3 bases; unmatched junction nucleotides: 12. There are 16 residues in the CDR3. The CDR3: CASSPSRTGKFYEQYF. The CDR3 DNA sequence: TGTGCCAGCAGCCCATCCCGGACAGGGAAATTCTACGAGCAGTACTTC.

V usage is TRBV10-2 and J usage is TRBJ2-7; maybe TRBD1 (5 bases). V dropped 6 bases and J dropped 5 bases, with 23 bases sitting between them. The CDR3 has 16 residues. Germline CDR1 and CDR2: WSHSY and SAAADI. The CDR3 coding sequence is TGCGCCAGCAGGACGGACAAGGAAGGTGCCAACCACGAGCAGTACTTC. Its translation is CASRTDKEGANHEQYF.

This chain uses TRBV28 with TRBJ1-5; 8 bases are a match to TRBD1. CDR1 and CDR2 from the germline V gene are MDHEN and SYDVKM. The junction had 13 bases not matched to a gene; V was cut back by 5 bases and J by 4 bases. The CDR3 is 17 amino acids. In DNA, the CDR3 is TGTGCCAGCAGTGAGAGAAACAGGGGGGCGCGTAATCAGCCCCAGCATTTT. Encoded protein: CASSERNRGARNQPQHF.

The genes are TRBV11-2 and TRBJ2-5, with 10 bases matching TRBD2. In germline, CDR1 is SGHAT, CDR2 FQNNGV. V trimming: 2 bases; J trimming: 4 bases; junction bases outside the gene matches: 4. The CDR3 contains 15 residues. The CDR3 spells CASSLPAGGIETQYF. As DNA, the CDR3 is TGTGCCAGCAGCTTACCAGCGGGAGGGATAGAGACCCAGTACTTC.

The chain carries TRBV2 and TRBJ2-7, with 9 bases matching TRBD2. CDR3 length: 14 amino acids. Germline CDR1 and CDR2: SNHLY and FYNNEI. V lost 8 bases, J lost 3 bases, and 8 bases stayed unmatched. This chain's CDR3 is CASSIVAGDYEQYF. In nucleotides, the CDR3 is TGTGCCAGCTCCATTGTAGCGGGAGACTACGAGCAGTACTTC.

This rearrangement joins TRBV5-1 to TRBJ2-7; the match to TRBD1 covers 8 bases. This CDR3 region has 17 residues. V gave up 2 bases and J gave up 3 bases; unmatched junction bases: 13. Germline loops: CDR1 SGHRS, CDR2 YFSETQ. The CDR3 DNA reads as TGCGCCAGCAGCTTCTTTGGCGCACAGGGGGTACGCTACGAGCAGTACTTC. Translation: CASSFFGAQGVRYEQYF. The full variable domain, rest sourced from reference TRBV5-1 and TRBJ2-7, is KAGVTQTPRYLIKTRGQQVTLSCSPISGHRSVSWYQQTPGQGLQFLFEYFSETQRNKGNFPGRFSGRQFSNSRSEMNVSTLELGDSALYLCASSFFGAQGVRYEQYFGPGTRLTVT.

V usage is TRBV27 and J usage is TRBJ2-2; D is uncertain. Trimming left V 4 bases short and J 1 base short, with 4 bases between. The CDR3 consists of 13 residues. CDR1 is MNHEY, CDR2 SMNVEV, per germline (reference sequence). For the CDR3, the DNA is TGTGCCAGCAGTTCGATGAACACCGGGGAGCTGTTTTTT. Translation gives CASSSMNTGELFF.

This clone is a singleton in its sample. This sequence joins TRBV27 and TRBJ2-2; no reliable D call. The CDR3 covers 13 residues. The V gene lost 6 bases and the J gene lost 7 bases, with 12 bases spanning the gap. CDR1 and CDR2 (germline): MNHEY, SMNVEV (reference sequence). CDR3 nucleotide sequence: TGTGCCAGCAGGCCTGGGTTCGGCGGGGAGCTGTTTTTT. Translation gives CASRPGFGGELFF.

The chain couples TRBV5-1 to TRBJ2-2; 8 positions agree with TRBD2. The V and J ends lost 4 bases and 5 bases, in that order; junction bases with no gene match: 7. This CDR3 has 15 amino acids. CDR1 and CDR2 from the germline V gene are SGHRS and YFSETQ. The CDR3 sequence: CASSPGLVMTGELFF. Written as DNA, the CDR3 is TGCGCCAGCAGCCCGGGACTAGTTATGACCGGGGAGCTGTTTTTT.